These 25 T cell receptor beta chains originate from one sample sequenced in a study of cytomegalovirus exposure and HLA in healthy donors. The PCR used 60 Vbeta and 13 Jbeta primers. Profiling relied on immunoSEQ multiplex PCR, and the TCRdb table lists in-frame clones only, not all of them. The table has roughly 130,000 clones, roughly three fifths seen once. Sequencing input: PBMCs. Every receptor here comes from a man younger than 35 in good health and CMV-seronegative.

V gene TRBV18 combines with J gene TRBJ2-1, with D hard to call. Trimming took 1 base from V and 0 from J, leaving 7 bases between them. CDR3 length: 15 amino acids. Germline V gene lookup returns CDR1 KGHSH and CDR2 LQKENI. CDR3 in amino acids: CASSPQRFSYNEQFF. Here the CDR3 DNA reads TGTGCCAGCTCACCACAGCGTTTCTCCTACAATGAGCAGTTCTTC.

The J gene is TRBJ1-1, the V gene TRBV19; no definite D call. The CDR3 is 14 amino acids. Germline CDR1 and CDR2: LNHDA and SQIVND (reference sequence). V was clipped by 7 bases and J by 1 base, with 13 bases between them. The CDR3 region is CASIGGLGNTEAFF. As DNA, the CDR3 is TGTGCCAGTATAGGAGGGTTGGGGAACACTGAAGCTTTCTTT.

V is TRBV28 and J is TRBJ2-7; maybe TRBD1 (5 bases). Germline V gene sequence: CDR1 MDHEN, CDR2 SYDVKM. Trimming pared 10 bases from V and 2 bases from J, leaving 21 bases between. There are 15 residues in the CDR3. The CDR3 DNA sequence: TGTGCCACCATTCCACTGTACAGGTACACCTACGAGCAGTACTTC. Translated: CATIPLYRYTYEQYF.

The V and J genes are TRBV5-1 and TRBJ2-7; the D gene is possibly TRBD2 (5 bases). Trimming shortened V by 1 base and J by 6 bases, and 14 bases separated the two germline ends. The CDR3 spans 14 residues. From germline, CDR1 is SGHRS and CDR2 YFSETQ. The CDR3 bases are TGCGCCAGCAGCTTGTGGCTAGCCGGCGGCGAGCAGTACTTC. It yields the protein CASSLWLAGGEQYF.

This sequence joins TRBV30 and TRBJ2-5, with 7 bases lining up with TRBD1. The better agreement between TRBJ2-7 and the DNA end casts doubt on the J call. This CDR3 has 14 amino acids. CDR1 and CDR2 (germline): GTSNPN, SVGIG (reference sequence). The CDR3 is CAWTTGVASYEQYF. CDR3 nucleotides: TGTGCCTGGACCACAGGGGTGGCTTCCTACGAGCAGTACTTC.

Turning to this clone: One end of the junction varies from germline; a read error may be responsible. The chain uses TRBV4-2 and TRBJ2-7, with 13 bases identical to TRBD2. The germline V gene encodes CDR1 LGHNA and CDR2 YNFKEQ. The CDR3 loop spans 17 amino acids. In DNA, the CDR3 is TGTGCCAGCCGCCAAGACGTACTAGCGGGAGGGCCTGACGAGCAGTACTTC. Its translation: CASRQDVLAGGPDEQYF.

The chain joins TRBV11-2 to TRBJ1-4, with D perhaps matching TRBD1 (5 bases). Germline V gene sequence: CDR1 SGHAT, CDR2 FQNNGV. The CDR3 is made up of 15 amino acids. V was cut by 3 bases and J by 3 bases, with 11 bases left in between. The CDR3 nucleotides read TGTGCCAGCAGCTTCCTTGGGGGGTCTAATGAAAAACTGTTTTTT. It yields the protein CASSFLGGSNEKLFF.

This sequence joins TRBV15 and TRBJ2-6; 7 nucleotides line up with TRBD1. Germline CDR1 and CDR2: LNHNV and YYDKDF (reference sequence). Trimming took 5 bases from V and 1 from J; bases not matched to a gene: 5. The CDR3 spans 16 residues. The CDR3 sequence: CATSGNRGSGANVLTF. The CDR3, as DNA: TGTGCCACCAGCGGAAACAGGGGATCTGGGGCCAACGTCCTGACTTTC.

The rearrangement links TRBV25-1 to TRBJ2-5; possible D gene TRBD2, 5 bases. V lost 5 bases and J 5 bases, leaving 15 bases between the germline ends. The CDR3 spans 14 residues. The germline V gene has CDR1 MGHDK and CDR2 SYGVNS. The chain's CDR3 is CASSFSSPGETQYF. As DNA, the CDR3 is TGTGCCAGCAGTTTTTCCTCTCCGGGGGAGACCCAGTACTTC.

The chain is built from TRBV19 and TRBJ1-2; D is perhaps TRBD1 (6 bases). V lost 8 bases and J lost 7, with 17 bases in between. The germline V gene has CDR1 LNHDA and CDR2 SQIVND (reference sequence). The CDR3 is 13 amino acids. The CDR3 DNA is TGTGCCAGTCATTTATCGGACAGCCGTGGCTACACCTTC. This sequence encodes CASHLSDSRGYTF. Drawing the rest from reference TRBV19 and TRBJ1-2, the complete variable domain is DGGITQSPKYLFRKEGQNVTLSCEQNLNHDAMYWYRQDPGQGLRLIYYSQIVNDFQKGDIAEGYSVSREKKESFPLTVTSAQKNPTAFYLCASHLSDSRGYTFGSGTRLTVV.

This clone was recorded a few times. This chain joins TRBV28 and TRBJ1-4; D unclear. CDR1 and CDR2 from the germline V gene are MDHEN and SYDVKM. V was trimmed by 4 bases and J by 0 bases, leaving 9 bases between them. The CDR3 extends over 15 amino acids. DNA for the CDR3: TGTGCCAGCAGTTCCCCGACAACAACTAATGAAAAACTGTTTTTT. Its translation: CASSSPTTTNEKLFF.

The rearrangement links TRBV5-5 to TRBJ2-3, with TRBD1 matching over 8 bases. This CDR3 is 16 amino acids long. Losses at the gene ends were 3 bases for V and 1 base for J; bases not matched to a gene: 7. Germline CDR1 reads SGHKS; CDR2 reads YYEKEE (reference sequence). CDR3 DNA: TGTGCCAGCAGCTCACTAACGACAGGGGGCACAGATACGCAGTATTTT. It is translated as CASSSLTTGGTDTQYF. Full variable domain (outside the CDR3, taken from reference TRBV5-5 and TRBJ2-3): DAGVTQSPTHLIKTRGQQVTLRCSPISGHKSVSWYQQVLGQGPQFIFQYYEKEERGRGNFPDRFSARQFPNYSSELNVNALLLGDSALYLCASSSLTTGGTDTQYFGPGTRLTVL.

This clone was seen a few times. J is TRBJ1-3 and V is TRBV4-1; D is unclear. The V gene's germline CDR1 is MGHRA and CDR2 YSYEKL. The CDR3 has 14 residues. The V gene lost 1 base and the J gene lost 2 bases, with 6 bases spanning the gap. The DNA of the CDR3 is TGCGCCAGCAGCCAAGTATTCCCTGGAAACACCATATATTTT. Protein: CASSQVFPGNTIYF.

V usage is TRBV10-3 and J usage is TRBJ2-7, with a possible D match to TRBD2 (5 bases). The CDR3 has 12 amino acids. Germline V gene lookup returns CDR1 ENHRY and CDR2 SYGVKD. Trimming left V 6 bases short and J 4 bases short, with 10 bases between. The CDR3 DNA follows: TGTGCCATCAGCTACACTAGGTACGAGCAGTACTTC. This sequence encodes CAISYTRYEQYF.

This clone was recorded only once. This chain links TRBV28 with TRBJ2-7; 8 nucleotides match TRBD1. CDR3 length: 15 amino acids. Trimming at V came to 2 bases and at J to 5 bases, leaving 8 bases not matched to a gene. Germline assignment: CDR1 MDHEN and CDR2 SYDVKM. CDR3 sequence (DNA): TGTGCCAGCAGTTTACGGACAGGGACCCCCCACGAGCAGTACTTC. Translation gives CASSLRTGTPHEQYF.

The chain is built from TRBV6-1 and TRBJ2-3, with 9 bases fitting TRBD2. Germline V CDR1 and CDR2: MNHNS, SASEGT. V lost 7 bases to trimming and J lost 0 bases; unmatched junction nucleotides: 5. The CDR3 extends over 15 amino acids. DNA for the CDR3: TGTGCCAGCATCTTGACTAGCGGCAGCACAGATACGCAGTATTTT. Translating it yields CASILTSGSTDTQYF.

This clone was seen a few times. The CDR3 region is CASSPPRGGASSYEQYF. The CDR3 nucleotides are TGTGCCAGCAGTCCGCCCCGGGGGGGGGCAAGCTCCTACGAGCAGTACTTC. The chain links TRBV27 to TRBJ2-7; 8 nucleotides match TRBD2. CDR1 is MNHEY and CDR2 is SMNVEV in the germline V gene (reference sequence). V lost 5 bases, J lost 0 bases, and 12 bases stayed unmatched. This CDR3 contains 17 residues.

This clone was observed a handful of times. The V call is TRBV15, the J call TRBJ2-7, with 7 bases identical to TRBD2. With V trimmed by 0 bases and J by 6 bases, 2 bases remained unmatched. Looked up from germline, CDR1 is LNHNV and CDR2 is YYDKDF (reference sequence). This CDR3 spans 13 amino acids. The CDR3 DNA reads TGTGCCACCAGCAGAGATCAGCGGGGCGAGCAGTACTTC. This gives the protein CATSRDQRGEQYF.

The chain combines TRBV29-1 with TRBJ1-1; unclear D gene. CDR1 SQVTM and CDR2 ANQGSEA come from the germline V gene. Trimming left V 3 bases short and J 5 bases short, with 13 bases between. This CDR3 is built from 13 residues. In DNA form, the CDR3 reads TGCAGCGTTGACGGACTTTCAGTAACTGAAGCTTTCTTT. Amino acids: CSVDGLSVTEAFF.

This clone was picked up a small number of times. The chain uses TRBV30 and TRBJ2-5; a possible D gene is TRBD1 (5 bases). Per the germline V gene, CDR1 is GTSNPN and CDR2 is SVGIG (reference sequence). Trimming pared 0 bases from V and 4 bases from J, leaving 15 bases between. The CDR3 is made up of 15 amino acids. CDR3 in amino acids: CAWSVKGQVGETQYF. Here the CDR3 DNA reads TGTGCCTGGAGTGTAAAGGGGCAGGTGGGAGAGACCCAGTACTTC.

This clone was detected a few times. The chain uses TRBV6-1 and TRBJ1-1; tentative D call: TRBD1 (6 bases). CDR3 length: 14 residues. Trimming took off 4 bases at V and 5 bases at J, with 14 bases between the two ends. Germline loops: CDR1 MNHNS, CDR2 SASEGT. The DNA of the CDR3 is TGTGCCAGCAGTGTCGGCAGGGGAACGACTGAAGCTTTCTTT. It encodes CASSVGRGTTEAFF.

This clone has a single count. The V call is TRBV7-9, the J call TRBJ2-5; 7 bases fit TRBD1. The assigned J gene may be wrong: the sequence end matches TRBJ2-7 better. Looked up from germline, CDR1 is SEHNR and CDR2 is FQNEAQ (reference sequence). There are 16 residues in the CDR3. The CDR3 is CASSHMVAGGTYEQYF. The DNA for the CDR3 is TGTGCCAGCAGCCATATGGTGGCAGGGGGAACCTACGAGCAGTACTTC.

The genes are TRBV2 and TRBJ1-1, with 9 bases that match TRBD1. Germline CDR1 SNHLY, CDR2 FYNNEI. The CDR3 has 13 amino acids. V gave up 9 bases and J gave up 3 bases; unmatched junction bases: 5. This CDR3 is CASQGDRDTEAFF. CDR3 coding DNA: TGTGCCAGTCAGGGGGACAGGGACACTGAAGCTTTCTTT.

V usage is TRBV29-1 and J usage is TRBJ1-1, with 9 bases fitting TRBD1. CDR3 size: 13 residues. V lost 6 bases to trimming and J lost 0 bases; unmatched junction nucleotides: 2. Germline V gives CDR1 SQVTM, CDR2 ANQGSEA. CDR3 amino acids: CSVWTGVNTEAFF. Written as DNA, the CDR3 is TGCAGCGTCTGGACAGGGGTGAACACTGAAGCTTTCTTT.

The chain employs TRBV11-2 and TRBJ1-4; D may be TRBD1 (5 bases). Germline CDR1 reads SGHAT; CDR2 reads FQNNGV. This CDR3 has 19 residues. V dropped 6 bases and J dropped 8 bases, with 31 bases sitting between them. The CDR3 is CASRTGQQGTIRIGEKLFF. The DNA for the CDR3 is TGTGCCAGCAGGACGGGCCAGCAGGGAACTATAAGAATTGGCGAAAAACTGTTTTTT.